This entry lists 30 T cell receptor beta chains sequenced from one sample in a study of CD4 T cells in relation to SARS-CoV-2 and coronaviruses. The unexposed donors gave CD4+ T cells in about 2011-2019, prior to COVID-19. Isolation of CD4+ T cells took place after about 9 days in culture. TCRdb's table, derived via immunoSEQ multiplex PCR, lists solely in-frame clones and lacks some. The sample comprises around 20,000 clones, roughly 81% of which are singletons, and about a fifth rests with the top ten. No antigen has been identified for these receptors. Sequencing was done on a sample of CD4+ T cells from PBMCs, cultured in vitro. The receptors stem from a human donor in good health.

V is TRBV7-2 and J is TRBJ2-7; D is ambiguous. Germline-derived CDR1 and CDR2 are SGHTA and FQGNSA. CDR3 length equals 13 residues. The ends were cut back, 1 base at V and 4 bases at J, with 8 bases in the middle. DNA of the CDR3: TGTGCCAGCAGCTTAGATGGGTGGTACGAGCAGTACTTC. This sequence encodes CASSLDGWYEQYF. Full variable domain (missing parts from reference TRBV7-2 and TRBJ2-7): GAGVSQSPSNKVTEKGKDVELRCDPISGHTALYWYRQSLGQGLEFLIYFQGNSAPDKSGLPSDRFSAERTGGSVSTLTIQRTQQEDSAVYLCASSLDGWYEQYFGPGTRLTVT.

This clone occurred once. The chain is built from TRBV5-4 and TRBJ2-7, with 7 positions matching TRBD2. Trimming took 0 bases from V and 3 from J; bases not matched to a gene: 6. The CDR3 runs to 15 residues. CDR1 and CDR2 from the germline V gene are SGHNT and YYREEE (reference sequence). CDR3 sequence (DNA): TGTGCCAGCAGCTTGGGGCCTAGCGGAAGCTACGAGCAGTACTTC. Its protein is CASSLGPSGSYEQYF.

This clone has only a few counts. The chain joins TRBV25-1 to TRBJ1-5; 7 bases are a match to TRBD1. Germline loops: CDR1 MGHDK, CDR2 SYGVNS. The junction had 8 bases not matched to a gene; V was cut back by 4 bases and J by 8 bases. CDR3 length: 14 residues. In DNA, the CDR3 is TGTGCCAGCAGTGTCACCGGGACAGTAGAGCCCCAGCATTTT. It encodes CASSVTGTVEPQHF.

This rearrangement joins TRBV6-5 to TRBJ2-7; D uncertain. Trimming removed 4 bases at V and 2 bases at J, with 12 bases between. Per germline, CDR1 MNHEY and CDR2 SVGAGI. The CDR3 is 14 amino acids. The CDR3 region has the DNA TGTGCCAGCAGTTCGTCAACTGGGACCTACGAGCAGTACTTC. Residues: CASSSSTGTYEQYF.

This clone was recorded a few times. This chain joins TRBV19 and TRBJ2-7, with 13 bases aligning to TRBD2. The CDR3 covers 15 residues. Germline V gives CDR1 LNHDA, CDR2 SQIVND (reference sequence). V shed 5 bases and J 3 bases; nucleotides not matched to a gene: 4. CDR3 residues: CASSPRTSGSYEQYF. The CDR3 DNA follows: TGTGCCAGTAGTCCTCGGACTAGCGGGAGCTACGAGCAGTACTTC. The full variable domain, its missing parts supplied by reference TRBV19 and TRBJ2-7, is DGGITQSPKYLFRKEGQNVTLSCEQNLNHDAMYWYRQDPGQGLRLIYYSQIVNDFQKGDIAEGYSVSREKKESFPLTVTSAQKNPTAFYLCASSPRTSGSYEQYFGPGTRLTVT.

This clone was seen just once. V usage is TRBV7-8 and J usage is TRBJ1-1; 8 bases align to TRBD1. Trimming cost V 5 bases and J 5 bases; bases outside gene matches: 10. The CDR3 extends over 15 amino acids. Germline V gene data show CDR1 as SGHVS and CDR2 as FQNEAQ. The DNA of the CDR3 is TGTGCCAGCAGCGCACGGACAGGGACTGGGACTGAAGCTTTCTTT. Its protein product is CASSARTGTGTEAFF.

V usage is TRBV30 and J usage is TRBJ2-7; 8 bases line up with TRBD2. This CDR3 is built from 12 residues. Germline values: CDR1 GTSNPN, CDR2 SVGIG (reference sequence). The V and J ends lost 4 bases and 6 bases, in that order; junction bases with no gene match: 5. CDR3 residues: CAWTTSGSEQYF. The CDR3 DNA follows: TGTGCCTGGACCACGAGCGGGAGCGAGCAGTACTTC.

The chain carries TRBV6-5 and TRBJ1-2, with D unclear. The V gene's germline CDR1 is MNHEY and CDR2 SVGAGI. V gave up 5 bases and J gave up 2 bases, with 9 bases separating them. The CDR3 sequence is 13 residues long. This chain's CDR3 is CASSLTTNYGYTF. Here the CDR3 DNA reads TGTGCCAGCAGTCTCACCACCAACTATGGCTACACCTTC.

Only a few counts were recorded for this clone. The chain links TRBV5-1 to TRBJ1-2, with 10 bases lining up with TRBD1. Germline CDR1 reads SGHRS; CDR2 reads YFSETQ. With 4 bases clipped from V and 5 bases from J, the junction kept 11 bases outside the gene matches. The CDR3 extends over 16 amino acids. The CDR3 coding sequence is TGCGCCAGCAGCCAGGAGTTGGGGGGACAGGGGTATGGCTACACCTTC. Amino acids: CASSQELGGQGYGYTF.

The chain joins TRBV9 to TRBJ1-5, with D perhaps TRBD1 (5 bases). Germline loops: CDR1 SGDLS, CDR2 YYNGEE. Trimming left V 5 bases short and J 0 bases short, with 15 bases between. This CDR3 has 16 residues. The CDR3 DNA follows: TGTGCCAGCAGTCAGGGAGGGCCTCATAGCAATCAGCCCCAGCATTTT. Translation gives CASSQGGPHSNQPQHF.

This clone was found a few times. The chain employs TRBV7-9 and TRBJ2-7, with 7 nucleotides matching TRBD2. The germline V gene has CDR1 SEHNR and CDR2 FQNEAQ (reference sequence). CDR3 length equals 16 residues. Trimming removed 5 bases from V and 0 bases from J; junction bases left unmatched: 10. This CDR3 is CASSQWTSTSSYEQYF. The CDR3 DNA is TGTGCCAGCAGCCAATGGACTAGTACGAGCTCCTACGAGCAGTACTTC. Using reference TRBV7-9 and TRBJ2-7 for the parts outside the CDR3, the full variable domain is DTGVSQNPRHKITKRGQNVTFRCDPISEHNRLYWYRQTLGQGPEFLTYFQNEAQLEKSRLLSDRFSAERPKGSFSTLEIQRTEQGDSAMYLCASSQWTSTSSYEQYFGPGTRLTVT.

In its sample, this clone was seen once. This rearrangement joins TRBV6-2 or TRBV6-3 to TRBJ1-6; the match to TRBD1 covers 9 bases. Germline loops: CDR1 MNHEY, CDR2 SVGEGT. V shed 2 bases and J 0 bases; nucleotides not matched to a gene: 5. CDR3 size: 18 residues. In DNA form, the CDR3 reads TGTGCCAGCAGTTACGACGGACAGGGGAGCTCCTATAATTCACCCCTCCACTTT. Its protein product is CASSYDGQGSSYNSPLHF.

The gene calls are TRBV6-2 or TRBV6-3 and TRBJ1-5; D unclear. Germline assignment: CDR1 MNHEY and CDR2 SVGEGT. This CDR3 comprises 15 residues. Trimming cost V 2 bases and J 1 base, with 9 bases left between them. The CDR3 DNA follows: TGTGCCAGCAGTTACGATCTCGGGAGCAATCAGCCCCAGCATTTT. Its protein product is CASSYDLGSNQPQHF.

The chain is built from TRBV4-2 and TRBJ1-3; D remains unclear. The CDR3 length is 17 residues. V lost 2 bases and J 2 bases, leaving 16 bases between the germline ends. Germline V gene sequence: CDR1 LGHNA, CDR2 YNFKEQ. The CDR3 reads CASSQSPEQLPGNTIYF. The CDR3 DNA reads as TGTGCCAGCAGCCAATCCCCCGAGCAGCTACCTGGAAACACCATATATTTT.

V is TRBV5-1 and J is TRBJ1-1; unclear D gene. Germline V gene lookup returns CDR1 SGHRS and CDR2 YFSETQ. The ends were cut back, 2 bases at V and 3 bases at J, with 14 bases in the middle. CDR3 size: 15 residues. The CDR3 protein is CASSLNGGPDTEAFF. The CDR3 coding sequence is TGCGCCAGCAGCTTAAACGGAGGGCCGGACACTGAAGCTTTCTTT.

A few counts support this clone. This chain connects TRBV2 to TRBJ2-1, with TRBD2 matching 7 bases. The V gene's germline CDR1 is SNHLY and CDR2 FYNNEI. The CDR3 length is 16 residues. With 7 bases clipped from V and 0 bases from J, the junction kept 9 bases outside the gene matches. The CDR3 loop is CASTDPTSTSYNEQFF. DNA of the CDR3: TGTGCCAGCACCGACCCGACTAGCACCTCCTACAATGAGCAGTTCTTC.

This chain uses TRBV6-2 or TRBV6-3 with TRBJ1-3, with 9 positions matching TRBD1. The CDR3 spans 17 residues. Per the germline V gene, CDR1 is MNHEY and CDR2 is SVGEGT. V gave up 4 bases and J gave up 4 bases; unmatched junction bases: 11. CDR3 in DNA: TGTGCCAGCAGTTTCACCTACAGGGGGCTCTGGGGAAACACCATATATTTT. Amino acids: CASSFTYRGLWGNTIYF.

The rearrangement links TRBV20-1 to TRBJ1-5, with D unresolved. Germline V gives CDR1 DFQATT, CDR2 SNEGSKA (reference sequence). The CDR3 is made up of 12 amino acids. The V end lost 3 bases, the J end lost 7 bases, and 10 bases lay between the germline ends. The CDR3 reads CSASRREQPQHF. The CDR3 coding sequence is TGCAGTGCTAGTAGGAGGGAACAGCCCCAGCATTTT.

The chain has TRBV7-2 and TRBJ2-5, with 9 bases aligning to TRBD2. The CDR3 consists of 18 residues. Germline V gives CDR1 SGHTA, CDR2 FQGNSA. The V gene end was trimmed by 2 bases and the J gene end by 7 bases; junction bases not matched to a gene: 17. The CDR3 region has the DNA TGTGCCAGCAGCTTACGAGCGGGGGGACACCAGCCAGAAGGGACCCAGTACTTC. This codes for CASSLRAGGHQPEGTQYF.

Only one count was recorded for this clone. This sequence joins TRBV29-1 and TRBJ2-7; perhaps D is TRBD1 or TRBD2 (8 bases each). This CDR3 contains 14 residues. The germline gives CDR1 SQVTM, CDR2 ANQGSEA. Trimming took off 1 base at V and 6 bases at J, with 16 bases between the two ends. The CDR3 region is CSVEARGGTGEQYF. Here the CDR3 DNA reads TGCAGCGTTGAAGCGCGCGGGGGGACAGGCGAGCAGTACTTC.

This clone showed up just a few times. V usage is TRBV5-1 and J usage is TRBJ2-2, with D tentatively TRBD2 (6 bases). This CDR3 has 14 amino acids. Germline V gene lookup returns CDR1 SGHRS and CDR2 YFSETQ. V was pared by 6 bases and J by 6 bases, with 15 bases between. CDR3 sequence: CASTGSPGAGELFF. In DNA, the CDR3 is TGCGCCAGCACGGGGTCCCCGGGGGCCGGGGAGCTGTTTTTT.

This CDR3 is CASSLRGTTDTQYF. The CDR3 DNA is TGTGCCAGCAGCTTACGAGGGACCACAGATACGCAGTATTTT. This chain joins TRBV7-2 and TRBJ2-3, with D perhaps TRBD1 or TRBD2 (5 bases each). Trimming left V 2 bases short and J 2 bases short, with 8 bases between. CDR1 and CDR2 (germline): SGHTA, FQGNSA. The CDR3 runs to 14 residues.

V is TRBV6-2 or TRBV6-3 and J is TRBJ2-7; TRBD1 matches 10 bases. This CDR3 contains 14 residues. Germline CDR1 is MNHEY and CDR2 is SVGEGT. The V segment lost 6 bases and the J segment 4 bases; nucleotides outside the gene matches: 6. CDR3 sequence (DNA): TGTGCCAGCAGCCCCGGACAGGGGGTGTACGAGCAGTACTTC. Encoded protein: CASSPGQGVYEQYF.

V and J are TRBV19 and TRBJ2-2; D tentatively reads TRBD1 or TRBD2 (5 bases each). Deletions cut 3 bases from V and 6 bases from J, with 14 bases between. The CDR3 totals 15 residues. Germline loops: CDR1 LNHDA, CDR2 SQIVND (reference sequence). The CDR3 loop is CASSIGEGRAGELFF. The CDR3 nucleotides are TGTGCCAGTAGTATCGGAGAGGGGCGGGCCGGGGAGCTGTTTTTT.

The chain has TRBV6-2 or TRBV6-3 and TRBJ2-7; D remains unclear. In germline, CDR1 is MNHEY, CDR2 SVGEGT. The CDR3 has 15 residues. V was cut by 6 bases and J by 0 bases, with 15 bases left in between. The CDR3 loop is CASSTARSFSYEQYF. The CDR3 DNA reads TGTGCCAGCAGCACGGCCAGGTCCTTCTCCTACGAGCAGTACTTC.

J is TRBJ2-7 and V is TRBV7-2; 8 bases are a match to TRBD1. CDR1 and CDR2 (germline): SGHTA, FQGNSA. With V trimmed by 5 bases and J by 0 bases, 9 bases remained unmatched. This CDR3 has 16 residues. Written as DNA, the CDR3 is TGTGCCAGCAGCCCCGGTGTCAGGGGGCCCTCCTACGAGCAGTACTTC. Protein product: CASSPGVRGPSYEQYF.

The chain links TRBV9 to TRBJ1-4; possibly TRBD1 for D (5 bases). From germline, CDR1 is SGDLS and CDR2 YYNGEE. This CDR3 has 14 residues. V dropped 3 bases and J dropped 8 bases, with 14 bases sitting between them. This CDR3 reads CASSETGLQEKLFF. The CDR3 DNA is TGTGCCAGCAGCGAGACGGGACTTCAGGAAAAACTGTTTTTT.

The gene calls are TRBV6-4 and TRBJ2-5, with 9 nucleotides matching TRBD2. CDR1 and CDR2 from the germline V gene are MRHNA and SNTAGT. This CDR3 has 15 residues. Trimming at V came to 6 bases and at J to 5 bases, leaving 10 bases not matched to a gene. This chain's CDR3 is CASSESSGGGETQYF. The CDR3 nucleotides read TGTGCCAGCAGCGAGAGTAGCGGGGGCGGGGAGACCCAGTACTTC.

CDR3 protein: CASSPDTRDIYGYTF. CDR3 bases: TGTGCCAGCAGTCCGGACACCAGGGACATCTATGGCTACACCTTC. V usage is TRBV28 and J usage is TRBJ1-2, with D tentatively TRBD1 (6 bases). Germline V gene sequence: CDR1 MDHEN, CDR2 SYDVKM. Trimming took off 5 bases at V and 4 bases at J, with 17 bases between the two ends. This CDR3 comprises 15 residues.

This chain uses TRBV25-1 with TRBJ2-2, with D maybe TRBD1 (6 bases). CDR1 is MGHDK, CDR2 SYGVNS, per germline. Trimming took 6 bases from V and 7 from J, leaving 24 bases between them. The CDR3 loop spans 17 amino acids. This chain's CDR3 is CASSEKYPRGSGGELFF. CDR3 sequence (DNA): TGTGCCAGCAGCGAAAAGTACCCCAGGGGTTCGGGCGGGGAGCTGTTTTTT.